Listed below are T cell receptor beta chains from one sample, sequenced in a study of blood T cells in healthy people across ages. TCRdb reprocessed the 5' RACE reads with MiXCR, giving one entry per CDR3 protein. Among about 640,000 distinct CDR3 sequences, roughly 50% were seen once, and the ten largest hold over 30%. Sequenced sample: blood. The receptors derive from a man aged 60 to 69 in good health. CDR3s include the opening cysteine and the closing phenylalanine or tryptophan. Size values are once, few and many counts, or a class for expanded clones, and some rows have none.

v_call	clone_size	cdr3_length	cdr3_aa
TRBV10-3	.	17	CAISESRGTGGRDEQFF
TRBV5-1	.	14	CASSLAWGGDGYTF
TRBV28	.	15	CASSLSGRINYGYTF
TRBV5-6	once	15	CASSLAGRFFAEAFF
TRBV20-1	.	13	CSAETGAASPLHF
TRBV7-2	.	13	CASSPGTDQEAFF
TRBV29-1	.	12	CSVGGDTDAQYF
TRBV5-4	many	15	CASSSGTGGYNEQFF
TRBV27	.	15	CASSAASGSNQPQHF
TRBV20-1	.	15	CSARDFRISTDTQYF
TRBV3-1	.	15	CASSQDRGWRETQYF
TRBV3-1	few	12	CASSQGWSRYTF
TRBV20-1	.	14	CSALRGGPYNEQFF
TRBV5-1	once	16	CASSLEADLGNEKLFF
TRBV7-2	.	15	CASSLVNSGYYGYTF
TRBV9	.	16	CASSPRGRAGMDTQYF
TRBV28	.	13	CASCSASGRGYTF
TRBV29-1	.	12	CSGTTTNYGYTF
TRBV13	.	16	CASSLQGEYTTGELFF
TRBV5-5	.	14	CASSFAWASDEQFF
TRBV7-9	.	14	CASSETGTTDTQYF
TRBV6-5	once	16	CASSYSGAGGRSEQFF
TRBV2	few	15	CASSETDNYNSPLHF
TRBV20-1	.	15	CSARAGPTRGDEQYF
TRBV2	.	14	CASSVVGYTGELFF